Each of the 11 T cell receptor beta chains below was sequenced from the same sample in a study of blood T cell repertoires in COVID-19. Some clones are missing from TCRdb's copy, which holds only in-frame ones; the method was immunoSEQ multiplex PCR. The sample contains roughly 440,000 clones, around 88% of which appear only once. The sequenced sample was peripheral blood. The receptors here all came from a woman between 45 and 60 years old with COVID-19, enrolled during active disease.

The chain joins TRBV5-1 to TRBJ2-3, with D maybe TRBD2 (5 bases). Between the trimmed V and J ends, which lost 2 bases and 3 bases, there was a span of 10 bases. Germline V CDR1 and CDR2: SGHRS, YFSETQ. The CDR3 consists of 14 residues. In DNA form, the CDR3 reads TGCGCCAGCAGCTTTGAGAGCGGAACAGATACGCAGTATTTT. Translated, it gives CASSFESGTDTQYF.

This chain uses TRBV3-1 (or the pseudogene TRBV3-2) with TRBJ2-7, with 11 bases matching TRBD2. The CDR3 runs to 15 residues. V shed 4 bases and J 1 base; nucleotides not matched to a gene: 3. The germline CDR1 and CDR2 sequences are LGHDT and YNNKEL (reference sequence). CDR3 sequence: CASSPLAGGSYEQYF. The CDR3 DNA is TGTGCCAGCAGCCCTTTAGCGGGGGGGTCCTACGAGCAGTACTTC.

CDR3 protein: CASRRQGTEQYF. The CDR3 nucleotides read TGTGCCAGCAGACGACAGGGGACCGAGCAGTACTTC. This sequence joins TRBV7-9 and TRBJ2-7, with TRBD1 identical over 8 bases. Germline CDR1 reads SEHNR; CDR2 reads FQNEAQ (reference sequence). V was pared by 6 bases and J by 6 bases, with 4 bases of the junction left unmatched. The CDR3 sequence is 12 residues long.

This chain connects TRBV5-5 to TRBJ1-1, with TRBD1 matching over 8 bases. The V segment lost 4 bases and the J segment 3 bases; nucleotides outside the gene matches: 8. CDR1 and CDR2 from the germline V gene are SGHKS and YYEKEE (reference sequence). The CDR3 runs 15 residues. The CDR3 DNA is TGTGCCAGCAGCCGGGACAGGAAGGCGGACACTGAAGCTTTCTTT. It codes for CASSRDRKADTEAFF.

The V call is TRBV28, the J call TRBJ1-5; D is possibly TRBD1 (5 bases). From germline, CDR1 is MDHEN and CDR2 SYDVKM. The CDR3 covers 15 residues. V was pared by 5 bases and J by 4 bases, with 15 bases between. The CDR3 nucleotides read TGTGCCAGCAGTCCCGGGACTCGAGGGAATCAGCCCCAGCATTTT. Translated, it gives CASSPGTRGNQPQHF.

V gene TRBV3-1 (or the pseudogene TRBV3-2) combines with J gene TRBJ2-6; D is undetermined. With 0 bases removed from V and 0 bases from J, the gap between germline ends came to 9 bases. The CDR3 is made up of 17 amino acids. CDR1 and CDR2 from the germline V gene are LGHDT and YNNKEL (reference sequence). The CDR3 protein is CASSQDRLRSGANVLTF. CDR3 nucleotides: TGTGCCAGCAGCCAAGATAGACTTCGCTCTGGGGCCAACGTCCTGACTTTC.

The chain couples TRBV29-1 to TRBJ1-2, with D possibly TRBD1 on 6 matching bases. Germline lookup yields CDR1 SQVTM and CDR2 ANQGSEA. The CDR3 length is 11 residues. This CDR3 reads CTLQGVYGYTF. The CDR3 DNA is TGCACCCTACAGGGAGTCTATGGCTACACCTTC.

This CDR3 reads CASSQRTVLMNTEAFF. For the CDR3, the DNA is TGTGCCAGCAGCCAGAGGACAGTGCTCATGAACACTGAAGCTTTCTTT. This chain uses TRBV3-1 (or the pseudogene TRBV3-2) with TRBJ1-1; maybe TRBD1 (6 bases). CDR1 LGHDT and CDR2 YNNKEL come from the germline V gene (reference sequence). The ends were cut back, 3 bases at V and 0 bases at J, with 14 bases in the middle. The CDR3 totals 16 residues.

The V call is TRBV19, the J call TRBJ1-5; D is unclear. CDR3 size: 21 residues. V lost 3 bases and J lost 7, with 34 bases in between. CDR1 and CDR2 (germline): LNHDA, SQIVND (reference sequence). CDR3 amino acids: CASSMGVWGKGLTTFGQPQHF. CDR3 nucleotide sequence: TGTGCCAGTAGTATGGGAGTGTGGGGAAAAGGCCTAACTACTTTTGGGCAGCCCCAGCATTTT.

This chain uses TRBV19 with TRBJ2-3; 11 bases map to TRBD1. Germline values: CDR1 LNHDA, CDR2 SQIVND (reference sequence). The CDR3 consists of 14 residues. After removal of 7 bases from V and 3 bases from J, the junction contained 3 bases not matched to a gene. CDR3 in DNA: TGTGCCAGTAAAGGGACAGGGGGTACAGATACGCAGTATTTT. Protein sequence: CASKGTGGTDTQYF.

The chain has TRBV3-1 (or the pseudogene TRBV3-2) and TRBJ1-2; 9 bases line up with TRBD1. Trimming at V came to 2 bases and at J to 6 bases, leaving 10 bases not matched to a gene. Germline values: CDR1 LGHDT, CDR2 YNNKEL (reference sequence). This CDR3 spans 16 amino acids. The CDR3 nucleotides read TGTGCCAGCAGCCAACAACCGGGACAGGGCCACCATGGCTACACCTTC. It codes for CASSQQPGQGHHGYTF.